This T cell receptor (beta chain) appears in the sequencing data of a study of blood T cell repertoires in COVID-19. Background on the study: The United States, Italy and Spain were the sources of the acute and convalescent COVID-19 samples.

The CDR3 length is 13 residues. Trimming shortened V by 0 bases and J by 7 bases, and 7 bases separated the two germline ends. Of note for this clone: The same CDR3 is also encoded by other DNA sequences in this sample.

Authors' data handling: Reference gene primer amplification yielded estimated nucleated cell counts. Libraries were prepared by immunoSEQ multiplex PCR; TCRdb keeps only in-frame clonotypes and omits some of them. D and trimming were read from the DNA, whereas the V and J calls and clone size are those reported in that table. The table records around 300,000 clones, approximately 85% of them present only once. This sequence originates from a woman in her 70s with acute or convalescent COVID-19. V usage is TRBV12-3 or TRBV12-4 and J usage is TRBJ1-3, with D tentatively TRBD1 (5 bases). The source material was peripheral blood. The CDR3 nucleotides read TGTGCCAGCAGTTTAGCGGGGGGGAACACCATATATTTT. Residues: CASSLAGGNTIYF.